These T cell receptor beta chains were read from a single sample in a study of beta chain features in type 1 diabetes. Profiling relied on immunoSEQ multiplex PCR, and the TCRdb table lists in-frame clones only, not all of them. The sample carries 200,000 to 300,000 clones, about 20% recorded once. Sample: naive CD4+ T cells from blood. These receptors all stem from a woman between 35 and 50 years old with type 1 diabetes. CDR3s leave out the opening cysteine and the closing phenylalanine or tryptophan.

cdr3_length v_call cdr3_aa
12 TRBV15 ATSRGHSNTEAF
12 TRBV7-2 ASSLAGGINIQY
14 TRBV7-6 ASSPTRGAGANVLT
13 TRBV2 ASSEDRGYTGELF
13 TRBV5-1 ASSWGGAANTEAF
11 TRBV10-3 ATVTGTEDGYT
9 TRBV30 AWSVMETQY
11 TRBV29-1 SVGGLGPNEQF
10 TRBV9 ASSPPFNEQF
11 TRBV29-1 SVLTGGSYEQY
10 TRBV18 ASSRRLNEQF
11 TRBV28 ASNSEGPEGYT
10 TRBV6-6 ASSEANPGYT
13 TRBV29-1 SVSRGLAPVNEQF
14 TRBV13 ASSLVSSGAYNEQF
12 TRBV28 ASLRGTETGELF
12 TRBV30 AWRGGQGASEAF
14 TRBV4-3 ASSPTGTGRSHEQF
13 TRBV7-9 ASSPNRAVQETQY
12 TRBV30 AWSVEDFSYEQY
10 TRBV30 ACYPTDYEQY
13 TRBV7-2 ASSPHGQGDQPQH
14 TRBV28 ASSGLDRSSYNEQF
11 TRBV4-3 ASSQQGYEKLF
13 TRBV2 ASSVTGTGVYEQY
14 TRBV12-5 ASGSTSGRAYNEQF
12 TRBV19 ASKGLEVEQPQH
10 TRBV29-1 SVEGLAGVQF
13 TRBV7-2 ASSSPGQGHYGYT
13 TRBV10-3 AISRQADSYNEQF
11 TRBV5-4 ASSRNEVGGYT
11 TRBV5-1 ASSLEGRGTQY
9 TRBV11-2 ASSSTIEQF
11 TRBV5-1 ASSSTDRSEQY
13 TRBV4-1 ASSRLRDYWEGYT
12 TRBV9 ASSGGQGNTEAF
9 TRBV29-1 SVERGYGYT
14 TRBV6-5 ASSYSQGHESGPQH
12 TRBV7-9 ASSLRQENYGYT
15 TRBV4-2 ASSQDLGGTGANVLT
14 TRBV7-2 ASSQGQGGSGNTIY
15 TRBV5-6 ASSLMTGSPPGNIQY
9 TRBV6-6 ASTTQETQY
11 TRBV9 ASSHSSYNEQF
11 TRBV9 ASSVEGRFGYT
12 TRBV28 ATASGGGFNEQY
10 TRBV5-1 ASSSGQTEAF
14 TRBV5-4 ASSPPSGRSYNEQF
14 TRBV7-2 ASSSNQGQTGNTIY